A selection of T cell receptor beta chains follows, all from one sample in a study of human T cells and chemical hapten exposure. TCRdb redid the calling of the RACE reads with MiXCR, one entry per CDR3 protein. This table holds a few hundred thousand distinct CDR3 sequences, about 6% found once. The sample in question was whole blood, obtained in connection with sensitization to the hapten diphenylcyclopropenone (DPC). These receptors were collected from a woman between 18 and 29 years old with alopecia areata. Some clones in this sample may be carry-over from other donors' samples. CDR3s include the opening cysteine and the closing phenylalanine or tryptophan. Fields, in order: D gene, J gene, clone size, V gene, CDR3 protein, CDR3 DNA. The D gene is left open where the match is weak. Clone size, where shown, is once, few, many, or a class for clones that have expanded.

-	TRBJ1-2	many	TRBV5-6	CASSFGESYGYTF	TGTGCCAGCAGCTTTGGGGAGAGCTATGGCTACACCTTC
-	TRBJ2-5	few	TRBV6-5	CASPERGQTQYF	TGTGCCAGCCCAGAACGGGGCCAGACCCAGTACTTC
TRBD1	TRBJ2-5	-	TRBV2	CASRVTGGGQYF	TGTGCCAGCAGGGTTACAGGGGGCGGCCAGTACTTC
-	TRBJ2-2	few	TRBV29-1	CSVMRETGELFF	TGCAGCGTTATGAGGGAGACCGGGGAGCTGTTTTTT
TRBD2	TRBJ2-3	many	TRBV3-1	CASSQERTSGGTDTQYF	TGTGCCAGCAGCCAAGAAAGGACTAGCGGGGGCACAGATACGCAGTATTTT
-	TRBJ2-3	-	TRBV7-9	CASSLGADVATQYF	TGTGCCAGCAGCTTAGGGGCCGATGTGGCGACGCAGTATTTT
-	TRBJ2-3	-	TRBV7-2	CASSSRQSTDTQYF	TGTGCCAGCAGCTCTCGACAGTCCACAGATACGCAGTATTTT
-	TRBJ1-1	many	TRBV7-9	CASSFQGTSNTEAFF	TGTGCCAGCAGCTTTCAGGGTACCTCGAACACTGAAGCTTTCTTT
-	TRBJ2-1	many	TRBV5-1	CASSPGLLLYNEQFF	TGCGCCAGCAGCCCTGGTCTACTATTATACAATGAGCAGTTCTTC
-	TRBJ1-2	many	TRBV29-1	CSVVWVKKHGYGYTF	TGCAGCGTTGTATGGGTCAAGAAACACGGATATGGCTACACCTTC
-	TRBJ2-3	many	TRBV4-3	CASSQEVADTQYF	TGCGCCAGCAGCCAAGAGGTGGCAGATACGCAGTATTTT
-	TRBJ2-7	few	TRBV2	CASSQMGGYEQYF	TGTGCCAGCAGTCAGATGGGCGGCTACGAGCAGTACTTC
TRBD1	TRBJ1-1	-	TRBV5-1	CASSFDRANTEAFF	TGCGCCAGCAGCTTTGACAGGGCGAACACTGAAGCTTTCTTT
-	TRBJ1-2	many	TRBV18	CASSPDGNYGYTF	TGTGCCAGCTCACCGGACGGTAACTATGGCTACACCTTC
-	TRBJ2-3	-	TRBV4-3	CASSQHRVPPDTQYF	TGCGCCAGCAGTCAACATAGGGTACCGCCGGATACGCAGTATTTT
-	TRBJ2-3	-	TRBV7-8	CASSLSPLEGTQYF	TGTGCCAGCAGCTTAAGTCCCCTGGAGGGTACGCAGTATTTT
TRBD1	TRBJ1-2	many	TRBV7-3	CASSPGQGMVGYTF	TGTGCCAGCAGCCCCGGACAGGGGATGGTCGGCTACACCTTC
TRBD1	TRBJ2-1	few	TRBV3-1	CASSQTGTGPDEQFF	TGTGCCAGCAGCCAGACCGGGACAGGCCCTGATGAGCAGTTCTTC
-	TRBJ2-3	-	TRBV4-2	CASSQGPSGSTDTQYF	TGTGCCAGCAGCCAAGGCCCCAGCGGGAGCACAGATACGCAGTATTTT
-	TRBJ1-3	many	TRBV4-3	CASSQTGDYGNTIYF	TGCGCCAGCAGCCAAACGGGCGACTATGGAAACACCATATATTTT
-	TRBJ2-3	few	TRBV6-4	CASSPADTDTQYF	TGTGCCAGCAGTCCCGCAGACACAGATACGCAGTATTTT
-	TRBJ1-4	many	TRBV4-3	CASSQVPGFNEKLFF	TGCGCCAGCAGCCAAGTTCCAGGTTTTAATGAAAAACTGTTTTTT
-	TRBJ1-3	few	TRBV28	CASSLDGGGNTIYF	TGTGCCAGCAGTTTAGACGGTGGTGGAAACACCATATATTTT
-	TRBJ1-3	many	TRBV10-3	CAISESRGQLSGNTIYF	TGTGCCATCAGTGAGTCCCGTGGACAGCTCTCTGGAAACACCATATATTTT
-	TRBJ2-5	many	TRBV24-1	CATSDLGAGPGETQYF	TGTGCCACCAGTGATTTGGGCGCAGGCCCTGGGGAGACCCAGTACTTC
-	TRBJ1-5	few	TRBV6-4	CASRGNRQKNSNQPQHF	TGTGCCAGCAGAGGTAATCGACAGAAAAATAGCAATCAGCCCCAGCATTTT
-	TRBJ1-4	many	TRBV6-2/TRBV6-3	CASSEGHVEKLFF	TGTGCCAGCAGTGAAGGACACGTTGAAAAACTGTTTTTT
TRBD1	TRBJ1-6	-	TRBV20-1	CSARETGGGRNSPLHF	TGCAGTGCTAGGGAGACAGGGGGCGGACGTAATTCACCCCTCCACTTT
-	TRBJ1-6	few	TRBV12-3/TRBV12-4	CASSLGQDTSPLHF	TGTGCCAGCAGTTTAGGGCAGGATACTTCACCCCTCCACTTT
-	TRBJ1-2	-	TRBV3-1	CASSQDSWAGINGYTF	TGTGCCAGCAGCCAAGATTCCTGGGCAGGGATCAATGGCTACACCTTC
TRBD1	TRBJ1-2	-	TRBV6-1	CASLRTGTSNYGYTF	TGTGCCAGCCTCCGGACAGGGACATCTAACTATGGCTACACCTTC